This record covers a single T cell receptor (beta chain). CDR3 length equals 18 residues. CDR1 and CDR2 (germline): SEHNR, FQNEAQ (reference sequence). V lost 1 base, J lost 3 bases, and 21 bases lay in between. The source of the sample is a study of cytotoxic CD8 clonotypes in ibrutinib-treated CLL. Measured with immunoSEQ multiplex PCR; TCRdb has only the in-frame clones, and not every one. Here the sample spans around 150,000 clones, around 84% being singletons. The chain recombines TRBV7-9 with TRBJ1-1; D is unresolved. The sequenced sample was PBMCs, obtained after 36 months of ibrutinib treatment. The receptor was isolated from a human donor with chronic lymphocytic leukemia. In DNA form, the CDR3 reads TGTGCCAGCAGCTTAGTGGTCTTATGGGGAAATCCAGACACTGAAGCTTTCTTT. It is translated as CASSLVVLWGNPDTEAFF.